This TCR beta chain was obtained from a study of blood T cell repertoires in COVID-19. Study-wide context: In each case, the material was cDNA or gDNA derived from T cells, B-cell-depleted T cells, or PBMCs.

Repertoires were generated with immunoSEQ multiplex PCR, while TCRdb's copy carries only in-frame clones and drops some. The table records more than 35,000 clones, 79% of them present only once. The trim removed 6 bases at V and 6 bases at J, leaving 7 bases unmatched. The germline V gene has CDR1 MNHEY and CDR2 SVGAGI. This CDR3 spans 13 amino acids. Specimen: peripheral blood. The chain is built from TRBV6-5 and TRBJ1-2; 7 bases match TRBD1. This clonotype was sampled from a man aged 70 or older with acute or convalescent COVID-19. DNA of the CDR3: TGTGCCAGCAGGCAAGACAGGGTAGATGGCTACACCTTC. Its protein product is CASRQDRVDGYTF.